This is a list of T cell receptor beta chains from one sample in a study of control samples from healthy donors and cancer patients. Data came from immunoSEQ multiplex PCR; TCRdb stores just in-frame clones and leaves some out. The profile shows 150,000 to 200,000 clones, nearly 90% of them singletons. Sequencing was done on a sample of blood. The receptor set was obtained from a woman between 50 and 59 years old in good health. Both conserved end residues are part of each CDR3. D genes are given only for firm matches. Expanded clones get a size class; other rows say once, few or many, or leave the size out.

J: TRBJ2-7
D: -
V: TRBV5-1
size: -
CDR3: CASSLFDSLEQYF
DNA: TGCGCCAGCAGCTTGTTCGATTCCCTCGAGCAGTACTTC

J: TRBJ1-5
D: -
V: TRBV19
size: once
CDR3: CATKGEVSGQPQHF
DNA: TGTGCCACCAAGGGGGAGGTGAGTGGTCAGCCCCAGCATTTT

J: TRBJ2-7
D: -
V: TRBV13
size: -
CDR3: CAGSPRDQPYEQYF
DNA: TGTGCCGGCAGCCCCCGGGACCAGCCCTACGAGCAGTACTTC

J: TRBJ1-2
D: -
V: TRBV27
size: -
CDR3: CASSLVGANYGYTF
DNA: TGTGCCAGCAGTTTGGTGGGGGCGAACTATGGCTACACCTTC

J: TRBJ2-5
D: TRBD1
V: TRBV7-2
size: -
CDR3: CASSQGTGGRTQYF
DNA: TGTGCCAGCAGCCAAGGGACAGGGGGCCGGACCCAGTACTTC

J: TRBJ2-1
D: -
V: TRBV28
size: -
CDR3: CASSYLLGYNEQFF
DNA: TGTGCCAGCAGCTACCTATTGGGGTACAATGAGCAGTTCTTC

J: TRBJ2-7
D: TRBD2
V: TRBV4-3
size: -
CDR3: CASSQGLAGGLWSYEQYF
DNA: TGCGCCAGCAGCCAAGGACTAGCGGGAGGGCTCTGGTCCTACGAGCAGTACTTC

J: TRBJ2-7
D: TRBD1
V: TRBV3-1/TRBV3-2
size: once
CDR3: CASSQAPGQGAEQYF
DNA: TGTGCCAGCAGCCAGGCCCCGGGACAGGGAGCCGAGCAGTACTTC

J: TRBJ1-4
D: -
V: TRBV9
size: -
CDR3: CASSSGGMQALNEKLFF
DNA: TGTGCCAGCAGCTCGGGGGGAATGCAGGCCCTTAATGAAAAACTGTTTTTT

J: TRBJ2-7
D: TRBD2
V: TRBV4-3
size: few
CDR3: CASSHWGGGRPYEQYF
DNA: TGCGCCAGCAGCCACTGGGGGGGAGGCCGCCCCTACGAGCAGTACTTC

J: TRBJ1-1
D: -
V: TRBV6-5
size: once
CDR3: CASSYSGGMNTEAFF
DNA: TGTGCCAGCAGTTACTCGGGGGGCATGAACACTGAAGCTTTCTTT

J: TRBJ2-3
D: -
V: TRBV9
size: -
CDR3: CASSVADTQYF
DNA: TGTGCCAGCAGCGTAGCAGATACGCAGTATTTT

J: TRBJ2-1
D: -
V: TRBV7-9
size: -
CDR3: CASSLRSSDEQFF
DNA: TGTGCCAGCAGCTTACGTAGTTCCGATGAGCAGTTCTTC

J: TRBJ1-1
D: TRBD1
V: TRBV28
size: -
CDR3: CASSRGGGTVNTEAFF
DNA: TGTGCCAGCAGTCGTGGCGGCGGGACAGTGAACACTGAAGCTTTCTTT

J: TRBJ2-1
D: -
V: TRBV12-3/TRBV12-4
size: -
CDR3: CASSLVRDVQFF
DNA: TGTGCCAGCAGTTTAGTGAGGGATGTGCAGTTCTTC

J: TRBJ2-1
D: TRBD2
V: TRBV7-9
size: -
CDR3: CASSGGLSSYNEQFF
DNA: TGTGCCAGCAGCGGGGGACTAAGCTCCTACAATGAGCAGTTCTTC

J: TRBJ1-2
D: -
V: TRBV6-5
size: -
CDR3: CASSSQLTNYGYTF
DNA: TGTGCCAGCAGTTCACAGCTCACCAACTATGGCTACACCTTC

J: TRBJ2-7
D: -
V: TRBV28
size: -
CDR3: CASSFDFSYEQYF
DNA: TGTGCCAGCAGTTTTGACTTTTCCTACGAGCAGTACTTC

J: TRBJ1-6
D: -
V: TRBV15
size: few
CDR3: CATSRDFGDSPLHF
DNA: TGTGCCACCAGCAGAGATTTCGGCGATTCACCCCTCCACTTT

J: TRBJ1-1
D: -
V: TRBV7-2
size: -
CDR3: CASSLEAGVNTEAFF
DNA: TGTGCCAGCAGCTTAGAAGCAGGGGTGAACACTGAAGCTTTCTTT

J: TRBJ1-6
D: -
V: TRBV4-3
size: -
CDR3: CASSQDGGVSDSPLHF
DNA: TGCGCCAGCAGCCAAGATGGTGGGGTATCCGATTCACCCCTCCACTTT

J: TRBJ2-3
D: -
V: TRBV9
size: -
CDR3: CASSPRTVEKTDTQYF
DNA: TGTGCCAGCAGCCCCCGGACCGTGGAAAAGACAGATACGCAGTATTTT

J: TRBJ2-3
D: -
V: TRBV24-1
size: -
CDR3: CATSTNRRDTDTQYF
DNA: TGTGCCACCAGTACAAACCGAAGGGACACAGATACGCAGTATTTT

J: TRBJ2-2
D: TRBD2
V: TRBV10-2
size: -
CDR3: CATGTSGGRDTGELFF
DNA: TGCGCCACCGGGACTAGCGGGGGTCGAGACACCGGGGAGCTGTTTTTT

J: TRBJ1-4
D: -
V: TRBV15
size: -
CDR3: CATSRVRESTNEKLFF
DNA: TGTGCCACCAGCAGAGTGCGGGAATCAACTAATGAAAAACTGTTTTTT

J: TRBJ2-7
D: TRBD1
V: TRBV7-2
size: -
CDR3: CASSEAGGYEQYF
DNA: TGTGCCAGCAGTGAGGCAGGGGGCTACGAGCAGTACTTC

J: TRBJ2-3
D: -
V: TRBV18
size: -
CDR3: CASSPRESTDTQYF
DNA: TGTGCCAGCTCACCACGGGAGTCCACAGATACGCAGTATTTT

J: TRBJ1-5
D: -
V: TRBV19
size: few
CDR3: CASSVTWGPNQPQHF
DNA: TGTGCCAGTAGCGTAACATGGGGGCCCAATCAGCCCCAGCATTTT

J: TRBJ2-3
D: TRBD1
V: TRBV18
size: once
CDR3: CASSPDRDRGQTQYF
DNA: TGTGCCAGCTCGCCGGACCGGGACAGGGGGCAGACGCAGTATTTT

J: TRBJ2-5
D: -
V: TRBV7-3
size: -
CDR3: CASSFTGTKQETQYF
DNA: TGTGCCAGCAGCTTCACCGGGACGAAGCAAGAGACCCAGTACTTC

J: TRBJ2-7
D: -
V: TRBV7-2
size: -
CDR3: CASGPLGRGLRIEQYF
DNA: TGTGCCAGCGGACCACTTGGCAGGGGCCTCAGGATCGAGCAGTACTTC

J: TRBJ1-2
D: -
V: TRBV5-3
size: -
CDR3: CARRARGLGYGYTF
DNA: TGTGCCAGAAGAGCCCGGGGGCTTGGCTATGGCTACACCTTC

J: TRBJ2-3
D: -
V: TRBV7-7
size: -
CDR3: CASSLGNGFTDTQYF
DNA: TGTGCTAGCAGCTTAGGGAACGGGTTCACAGATACGCAGTATTTT

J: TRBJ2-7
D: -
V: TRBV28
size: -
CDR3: CASKGTASSYEQYF
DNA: TGTGCCAGCAAAGGGACGGCGAGCTCCTACGAGCAGTACTTC

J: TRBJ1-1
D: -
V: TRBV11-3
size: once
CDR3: CASSVMTGTEAFF
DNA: TGTGCCAGCAGCGTCATGACCGGGACTGAAGCTTTCTTT

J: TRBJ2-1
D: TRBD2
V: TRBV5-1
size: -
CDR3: CASEPRLAGGQEQFF
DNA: TGCGCCAGCGAACCAAGACTAGCGGGAGGACAAGAGCAGTTCTTC

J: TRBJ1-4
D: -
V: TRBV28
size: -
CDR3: CASSLQGLAANEKLFF
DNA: TGTGCCAGCAGTTTACAGGGCCTCGCGGCTAATGAAAAACTGTTTTTT

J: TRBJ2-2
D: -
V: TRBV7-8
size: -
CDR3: CASSLGALSGGELFF
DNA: TGTGCCAGCAGCTTAGGAGCGCTGAGTGGCGGGGAGCTGTTTTTT

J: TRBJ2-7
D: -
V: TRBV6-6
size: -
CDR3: CASGSEQYF
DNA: TGTGCCAGCGGCAGCGAGCAGTACTTC

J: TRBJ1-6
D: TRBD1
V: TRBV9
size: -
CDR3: CASSPLGQDNSPLHF
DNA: TGTGCCAGCAGCCCCCTTGGACAGGACAATTCACCCCTCCACTTT

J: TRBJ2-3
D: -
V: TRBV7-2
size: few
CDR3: CASSLGGTADTQYF
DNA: TGTGCCAGCAGCTTAGGTGGAACGGCAGATACGCAGTATTTT

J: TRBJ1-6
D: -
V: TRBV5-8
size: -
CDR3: CASRQGQSPLHF
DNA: TGTGCCAGCAGACAGGGACAATCACCCCTCCACTTT

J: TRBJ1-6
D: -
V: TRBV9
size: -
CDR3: CASSVDGGGLNSPLHF
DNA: TGTGCCAGCAGCGTAGATGGGGGAGGATTGAATTCACCCCTCCACTTT

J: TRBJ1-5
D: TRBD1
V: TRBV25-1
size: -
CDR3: CASSEMGTGGHQPQHF
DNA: TGTGCCAGCAGTGAAATGGGGACAGGGGGACATCAGCCCCAGCATTTT

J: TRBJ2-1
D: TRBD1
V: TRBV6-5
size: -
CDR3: CASSNPTGGFEQFF
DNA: TGTGCCAGCAGTAACCCGACAGGGGGCTTTGAGCAGTTCTTC

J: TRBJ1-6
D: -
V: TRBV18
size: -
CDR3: CASSFDQSSYNSPLHF
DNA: TGTGCCAGCTCATTCGACCAGAGCTCCTATAATTCACCCCTCCACTTT

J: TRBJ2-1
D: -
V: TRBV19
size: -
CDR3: CASSIHRTAYNEQFF
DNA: TGTGCCAGTAGTATTCACCGGACAGCCTACAATGAGCAGTTCTTC

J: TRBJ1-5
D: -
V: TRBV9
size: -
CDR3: CASSQGSNQPQHF
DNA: TGTGCCAGCAGCCAGGGGTCCAATCAGCCCCAGCATTTT

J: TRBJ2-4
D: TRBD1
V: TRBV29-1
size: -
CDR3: CSVDGVDRANIQYF
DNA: TGCAGCGTTGACGGAGTAGACAGGGCAAACATTCAGTACTTC

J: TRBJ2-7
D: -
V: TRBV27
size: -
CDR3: CASSLFKGVYEQYF
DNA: TGTGCCAGCAGTTTATTTAAGGGGGTTTACGAGCAGTACTTC

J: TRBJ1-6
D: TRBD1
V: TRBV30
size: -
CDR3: CAWSVKGHRGRSPLHF
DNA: TGTGCCTGGAGTGTAAAAGGGCACAGGGGTCGGTCACCCCTCCACTTT

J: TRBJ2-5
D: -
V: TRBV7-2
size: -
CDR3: CASSSWGTVGETQYF
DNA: TGTGCCAGCAGCTCTTGGGGTACCGTAGGAGAGACCCAGTACTTC

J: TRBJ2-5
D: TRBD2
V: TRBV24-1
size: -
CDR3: CATSDFRGEETQYF
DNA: TGTGCCACCAGTGATTTTCGGGGGGAAGAGACCCAGTACTTC

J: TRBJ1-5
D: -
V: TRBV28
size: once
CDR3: CASSLKLTNQPQHF
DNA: TGTGCCAGCAGTTTGAAGCTTACTAATCAGCCCCAGCATTTT

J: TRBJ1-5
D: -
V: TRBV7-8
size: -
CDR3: CASSLEGQVPFRSNQPQHF
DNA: TGTGCCAGCAGCTTAGAGGGCCAGGTCCCATTTCGAAGCAATCAGCCCCAGCATTTT

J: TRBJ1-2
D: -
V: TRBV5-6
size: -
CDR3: CASSLVSDGYTF
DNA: TGTGCCAGCAGCTTGGTCAGTGATGGCTACACCTTC

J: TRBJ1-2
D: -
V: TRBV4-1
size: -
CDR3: CASSQDGKVSGGYTF
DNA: TGCGCCAGCAGCCAAGACGGGAAGGTTAGTGGCGGCTACACCTTC